This T cell receptor beta chain originates from a study of T cell repertoires in cytomegalovirus infection. TCRdb reanalysed the reads using MiXCR and keeps one entry per CDR3 protein. The sample records approximately 76,000 distinct CDR3 sequences, more than 3.5% being singletons. General observations from the study: Clonotype analysis showed dominance of the ex vivo response by HLA-C-restricted CMV-specific TCR beta clonotypes.

The CDR3 has 12 residues. The V gene lost 6 bases and the J gene lost 8 bases, with 8 bases spanning the gap. CDR1 and CDR2 (germline): MNHNS, SASEGT. This clonotype was observed many times. The antigen remains unidentified. The sequence came from a human donor in good health (CMV status not recorded). Some clones in this sample may be carry-over from other donors' samples. The sequenced sample was PBMCs. This rearrangement joins TRBV6-1 to TRBJ2-6; unclear D gene. Here the CDR3 reads CASRAETNVLTF. The CDR3 DNA reads TGTGCCAGCAGGGCCGAAACCAACGTCCTGACTTTC.